These 21 T cell receptor beta chains came from one sample sequenced in a study of cytotoxic CD8 clonotypes in ibrutinib-treated CLL (TCRdb year 2021). The library was produced with the immunoSEQ multiplex PCR assay. Sourced from immuneACCESS, this table was stored by TCRdb with only in-frame sequences that have V and J called. A share of the clones is absent; for the studies checked, an unresolved V gene accounts for under half, and the remainder has no known explanation. The sample table shows some 20,000 clones, and approximately 72% are seen once. The ten top clones hold roughly 7.9% of the sample. The sample in question was PBMCs, obtained before ibrutinib treatment. The receptors shown here come from a human donor with chronic lymphocytic leukemia.

The chain joins TRBV7-2 to TRBJ2-5; TRBD1 matches 7 bases. Trimming at V came to 5 bases and at J to 5 bases, leaving 5 bases not matched to a gene. The CDR3 covers 13 residues. CDR1 and CDR2 (germline): SGHTA, FQGNSA. The CDR3 DNA is TGTGCCAGCAGCGAAGACAGGGTTGAGACCCAGTACTTC. Amino acids: CASSEDRVETQYF.

The chain joins TRBV4-1 to TRBJ2-3; 14 nucleotides align to TRBD2. V lost 4 bases, J lost 0 bases, and 6 bases stayed unmatched. Germline values: CDR1 MGHRA, CDR2 YSYEKL. This CDR3 region has 18 residues. For the CDR3, the DNA is TGCGCCAGCAGCCCCGGGACTAGCGGGAGTACTAGCACAGATACGCAGTATTTT. Translated, it gives CASSPGTSGSTSTDTQYF.

The chain carries TRBV28 and TRBJ1-1; D perhaps matches TRBD1 (6 bases). Germline CDR1 reads MDHEN; CDR2 reads SYDVKM. The CDR3 spans 13 residues. The germline V and J ends were trimmed by 5 bases and 9 bases, with 16 bases remaining between them. The DNA of the CDR3 is TGTGCCAGCAGTGTAACAGGGAAGAAAAAAGCTTTCTTT. Protein: CASSVTGKKKAFF. Full variable domain (rest looked up from reference TRBV28 and TRBJ1-1): DVKVTQSSRYLVKRTGEKVFLECVQDMDHENMFWYRQDPGLGLRLIYFSYDVKMKEKGDIPEGYSVSREKKERFSLILESASTNQTSMYLCASSVTGKKKAFFGQGTRLTVV.

J is TRBJ2-1 and V is TRBV2; 11 bases are a match to TRBD1. Germline V gene sequence: CDR1 SNHLY, CDR2 FYNNEI. The CDR3 runs 14 residues. With 4 bases clipped from V and 9 bases from J, the junction kept 5 bases outside the gene matches. The CDR3 is CASSGTGGLREQFF. The CDR3 DNA reads as TGTGCCAGCAGTGGGACAGGGGGCTTGCGTGAGCAGTTCTTC.

This sequence joins TRBV5-6 and TRBJ2-6; 7 positions match TRBD1. Germline V CDR1 and CDR2: SGHDT, YYEEEE. V lost 4 bases to trimming and J lost 1 base; unmatched junction nucleotides: 2. The CDR3 contains 15 residues. The CDR3 here is CASSPQGSGANVLTF. The CDR3 region has the DNA TGTGCCAGCAGCCCACAGGGGTCTGGGGCCAACGTCCTGACTTTC.

The rearrangement uses TRBV29-1 and TRBJ1-1; TRBD1 aligns across 7 bases. In germline, CDR1 is SQVTM, CDR2 ANQGSEA. The V segment lost 3 bases and the J segment 5 bases; nucleotides outside the gene matches: 9. The CDR3 has 14 residues. CDR3 sequence (DNA): TGCAGCGTTGAGAGCCCACAGGGGCGGACTGAAGCTTTCTTT. Residues: CSVESPQGRTEAFF.

The chain carries TRBV6-9 and TRBJ2-7, with D perhaps TRBD1 or TRBD2 (6 bases each). The V gene lost 7 bases and the J gene lost 4 bases, with 20 bases spanning the gap. The V gene's germline CDR1 is MNHGY and CDR2 SVAAGI. The CDR3 consists of 15 residues. CDR3 protein: CASIPLAGAGYEQYF. In DNA form, the CDR3 reads TGTGCCAGCATCCCTTTGGCAGGGGCGGGGTACGAGCAGTACTTC.

The chain uses TRBV7-9 and TRBJ2-7; 9 nucleotides match TRBD1. The ends lost 5 bases at V and 2 bases at J; junction bases unmatched: 7. From germline, CDR1 is SEHNR and CDR2 FQNEAQ (reference sequence). There are 15 residues in the CDR3. CDR3 region: CASSEQGAFPYEQYF. Here the CDR3 DNA reads TGTGCCAGCAGCGAACAGGGGGCTTTCCCCTACGAGCAGTACTTC.

This chain joins TRBV6-5 and TRBJ1-1, with 11 bases identical to TRBD1. The CDR3 contains 14 residues. Losses at the gene ends were 6 bases for V and 5 bases for J; bases not matched to a gene: 5. Germline V CDR1 and CDR2: MNHEY, SVGAGI. The CDR3 bases are TGTGCCAGCAGACGGACAGGGGGCCTTACTGAAGCTTTCTTT. Its translation is CASRRTGGLTEAFF.

V usage is TRBV11-3 and J usage is TRBJ2-1; 10 nucleotides line up with TRBD1. The V segment lost 6 bases and the J segment 5 bases; nucleotides outside the gene matches: 7. The germline CDR1 and CDR2 sequences are SGHNT and YENEEA. This CDR3 is 15 amino acids long. The chain's CDR3 is CASSPGQGTDNEQFF. In DNA form, the CDR3 reads TGTGCCAGCAGTCCGGGACAGGGGACGGACAATGAGCAGTTCTTC.

The rearrangement links TRBV2 to TRBJ2-3; tentatively, D is TRBD1 (7 bases). V was pared by 6 bases and J by 9 bases, with 13 bases between. The CDR3 has 12 residues. CDR1 is SNHLY, CDR2 FYNNEI, per germline. CDR3 DNA sequence: TGTGCCAGCAGGGGGGGACAGAACACGCAGTATTTT. As protein: CASRGGQNTQYF.

The gene calls are TRBV9 and TRBJ1-1; D is undetermined. CDR1 and CDR2 from the germline V gene are SGDLS and YYNGEE. V gave up 0 bases and J gave up 4 bases, with 13 bases separating them. The CDR3 spans 15 residues. The CDR3 nucleotides read TGTGCCAGCAGCGTAGTGTCAGCTTTTGGCACTGAAGCTTTCTTT. Encoded protein: CASSVVSAFGTEAFF.

This rearrangement joins TRBV15 to TRBJ1-2; D unresolved. The V end lost 0 bases, the J end lost 1 base, and 18 bases lay between the germline ends. Germline CDR1 is LNHNV and CDR2 is YYDKDF (reference sequence). CDR3 length: 18 amino acids. The DNA of the CDR3 is TGTGCCACCAGCAGAGATAAAGCCTTGACGGGGTTTAACTATGGCTACACCTTC. Translation: CATSRDKALTGFNYGYTF.

The chain combines TRBV5-5 with TRBJ1-3; D not resolved. Germline lookup yields CDR1 SGHKS and CDR2 YYEKEE (reference sequence). The length of the CDR3 is 13 residues. V was clipped by 3 bases and J by 0 bases, with 4 bases between them. As DNA, the CDR3 is TGTGCCAGCAGCTGGGGCTCTGGAAACACCATATATTTT. Translated: CASSWGSGNTIYF.

The CDR3 spells CSVGISGELTEAFF. DNA for the CDR3: TGCAGCGTTGGAATCTCAGGGGAACTCACTGAAGCTTTCTTT. V and J are TRBV29-1 and TRBJ1-1; tentatively, D is TRBD1 (6 bases). V lost 4 bases and J 4 bases, leaving 16 bases between the germline ends. The V gene's germline CDR1 is SQVTM and CDR2 ANQGSEA. This CDR3 is 14 amino acids long.

The chain combines TRBV7-3 with TRBJ1-1; D remains unclear. V was pared by 4 bases and J by 1 base, with 13 bases between. CDR3 length: 15 residues. Germline values: CDR1 SGHTA, CDR2 FQGTGA. CDR3 region: CASSSQQLSNTEAFF. DNA for the CDR3: TGTGCCAGCAGCTCCCAACAGCTTTCGAACACTGAAGCTTTCTTT.

The sample holds a few counts of this clone. The rearrangement uses TRBV28 and TRBJ1-2; the D is unclear. CDR1 is MDHEN, CDR2 SYDVKM, per germline. The V end was cut by 2 bases, the J end by 8 bases, with 12 bases between. The CDR3 totals 13 residues. CDR3 in amino acids: CASSLHSSRGYTF. The CDR3 coding sequence is TGTGCCAGCAGTTTACACAGTTCAAGGGGCTACACCTTC.

J is TRBJ2-7 and V is TRBV12-5, with D possibly being TRBD1 or TRBD2 (5 bases each). The CDR3 consists of 14 residues. Trimming pared 4 bases from V and 1 base from J, leaving 11 bases between. Germline V gives CDR1 LGHNT, CDR2 FRNRAP. The CDR3 protein is CASGSGTGSYEQYF. DNA for the CDR3: TGTGCTAGTGGTTCTGGGACGGGGTCCTACGAGCAGTACTTC.

Only a few counts were recorded for this clone. The chain employs TRBV2 and TRBJ2-1, with 7 bases matching TRBD1. The germline V gene encodes CDR1 SNHLY and CDR2 FYNNEI. The CDR3 extends over 15 amino acids. J gave up 2 bases and V 5 bases, and 6 bases lay outside the gene matches. CDR3 nucleotides: TGTGCCAGCAGTCCATGGACAGGCGCCTACAATGAGCAGTTCTTC. This encodes CASSPWTGAYNEQFF.

This clone was seen once. This sequence joins TRBV5-1 and TRBJ2-5; D is perhaps TRBD2 (5 bases). V was shortened by 2 bases and J by 5 bases, with 16 bases between the two germline ends. CDR1 and CDR2 from the germline V gene are SGHRS and YFSETQ. CDR3 size: 15 residues. CDR3 in DNA: TGCGCCAGCAGCTTAATCCCGGGGAGCGTTGAGACCCAGTACTTC. Its protein product is CASSLIPGSVETQYF. Based on the CDR3 plus reference TRBV5-1 and TRBJ2-5, the full variable domain is KAGVTQTPRYLIKTRGQQVTLSCSPISGHRSVSWYQQTPGQGLQFLFEYFSETQRNKGNFPGRFSGRQFSNSRSEMNVSTLELGDSALYLCASSLIPGSVETQYFGPGTRLLVL.

The DNA for the CDR3 is TGTGCCAGCAGTGAAGCTTGGGATAGCTCCTACGAGCAGTACTTC. It yields the protein CASSEAWDSSYEQYF. The gene calls are TRBV6-1 and TRBJ2-7; no reliable D call. The germline V and J ends were trimmed by 0 bases and 0 bases, with 9 bases remaining between them. The CDR3 is made up of 15 amino acids. From germline, CDR1 is MNHNS and CDR2 SASEGT.